This record covers a single TCR beta chain. Its specificity is not known. The sample comes from a study of CD8 T cells in ankylosing spondylitis. From the 5' RACE reads, TCRdb called clonotypes with MiXCR, one entry per CDR3 protein. The table lists roughly 180,000 distinct CDR3 sequences, under 15% of them singletons. Broader study findings: A subset of motif variants has previously been described in the synovial fluid and blood of reactive arthritis. A TCR beta motif of 7 to 9 highly homologous variants seemed to mark ankylosing spondylitis blood.

The CDR3 contains 12 residues. The V gene lost 0 bases and the J gene lost 11 bases, with 13 bases spanning the gap. CDR1 and CDR2 from the germline V gene are DFQATT and SNEGSKA (reference sequence). The rearrangement joins TRBV20-1 to TRBJ1-2; possibly TRBD1 for D (5 bases). The specimen sequenced was blood, either unsorted or a sorted T cell fraction (not recorded which). This clonotype was obtained from a female donor with ankylosing spondylitis or in good health (not recorded which). As DNA, the CDR3 is TGCAGTGCTAGAGATCGTTCGGCAGGGTACACCTTC. This sequence encodes CSARDRSAGYTF.